A single sample is the source of the 11 T cell receptor beta chains below, sequenced in a study of T cells in Graves' hyperthyroidism and ophthalmopathy (dated by TCRdb to the late 2010s). Library preparation was by multiplex PCR. Sequenced using an Illumina HiSeq 2000. Amplification of TCR beta CDR3 regions was carried out from RNA transcripts. The first round of RT-PCR for the TCR CDR3 was performed with the HTBI primer set and the Qiagen OneStep RT-PCR kit. The public reads were quality trimmed at Q25 with fastp and then assembled into clones with MiXCR by TCRdb, keeping productive beta chains. Every entry covers one CDR3 protein and lists the most common genes and DNA from its rows. The sample profile shows some 440,000 distinct CDR3 sequences; 15% to 18% of them were found once. The leading ten clones occupy about 14% of the sample. Sequencing used blood. The receptors derive from a woman between 18 and 29 years old with Graves' hyperthyroidism.

This clonotype was seen ten or more times. The V gene is TRBV7-2, the J gene TRBJ2-2; 8 bases align to TRBD1. The CDR3 has 15 residues. V dropped 5 bases and J dropped 1; count of bases not matched to a gene: 3. Germline V gives CDR1 SGHTA, CDR2 FQGNSA. The CDR3 DNA follows: TGTGCCAGCAGCGCCGGACAGGGGAACACCGGGGAGCTGTTTTTT. Its protein product is CASSAGQGNTGELFF.

This clonotype showed up many times. The V and J genes are TRBV7-2 and TRBJ2-3, with a possible D match to TRBD1 (6 bases). V was pared by 3 bases and J by 6 bases, with 7 bases between. The CDR3 consists of 12 residues. Germline loops: CDR1 SGHTA, CDR2 FQGNSA. CDR3 nucleotides: TGTGCCAGCAGCTTTCAGGGGGATACGCAGTATTTT. Translating gives CASSFQGDTQYF.

This clonotype showed up just a few times. This chain joins TRBV20-1 and TRBJ1-4; D is uncertain. The V and J ends lost 7 bases and 3 bases respectively, with 15 bases between them. This CDR3 has 14 amino acids. The germline CDR1 and CDR2 sequences are DFQATT and SNEGSKA (reference sequence). In nucleotides, the CDR3 is TGCAGTGGCAGCGGATGGGATGCTAATGAAAAACTGTTTTTT. Protein product: CSGSGWDANEKLFF.

The rearrangement joins TRBV28 to TRBJ1-5, with TRBD1 as a possible D gene (6 bases). The germline CDR1 and CDR2 sequences are MDHEN and SYDVKM. This CDR3 is 15 amino acids long. V was pared by 10 bases and J by 7 bases, with 23 bases between. The CDR3 loop reads CATISLEGGGQPQHF. The CDR3 DNA follows: TGTGCCACCATAAGTTTGGAGGGGGGTGGACAGCCCCAGCATTTT.

This clonotype was detected ten times or more. V gene TRBV13 combines with J gene TRBJ2-7, with D maybe TRBD1 (5 bases). CDR1 PRHDT and CDR2 FYEKMQ come from the germline V gene (reference sequence). This CDR3 has 14 amino acids. Between the trimmed V and J ends, which lost 5 bases and 2 bases, there was a span of 13 bases. This chain's CDR3 is CASSLRQTAYEQYF. For the CDR3, the DNA is TGTGCCAGCAGCCTGCGACAGACAGCCTACGAGCAGTACTTC.

A remark on this clonotype: This could be a read error, since a much larger clone is one nucleotide away. This chain uses TRBV7-8 with TRBJ1-2; TRBD1 aligns across 10 bases. Germline V gives CDR1 SGHVS, CDR2 FQNEAQ. With V trimmed by 5 bases and J by 2 bases, 17 bases remained unmatched. The CDR3 totals 19 residues. This CDR3 reads CASSQLPTLGTGANYGYTF. The CDR3, as DNA: TGTGCCAGCAGCCAACTACCGACCTTGGGGACAGGGGCGAACTATGGCTACACCTTC.

This clonotype was observed at least ten times. J is TRBJ1-6 and V is TRBV15; TRBD1 matches at 7 bases. Germline V gene data show CDR1 as LNHNV and CDR2 as YYDKDF (reference sequence). The CDR3 contains 17 residues. V shed 7 bases and J 9 bases; nucleotides not matched to a gene: 18. CDR3 DNA sequence: TGTGCCACCAACCGTAGGACAGGCGGGGGTCAAGGTTCACCCCTCCACTTT. This codes for CATNRRTGGGQGSPLHF.

The sample holds many counts of this clonotype. At one boundary the junction diverges from the germline segment, which might be a read error. This chain connects TRBV13 to TRBJ1-5; the D gene is possibly TRBD1 (5 bases). CDR3 length equals 17 residues. Per the germline V gene, CDR1 is PRHDT and CDR2 is FYEKMQ (reference sequence). CDR3 amino acids: CASSLGPGRISNQPQHF. The CDR3 nucleotides are TGTGCCAGCAGCCTAGGACCGGGACGGATTAGCAATCAGCCCCAGCATTTT. Supplemented by reference TRBV13 and TRBJ1-5, the full variable domain reads AAGVIQSPRHLIKEKRETATLKCYPIPRHDTVYWYQQGPGQDPQFLISFYEKMQSDKGSIPDRFSAQQFSDYHSELNMSSLELGDSALYFCASSLGPGRISNQPQHFGDGTRLSIL.

This clonotype occurred many times. The chain carries TRBV28 and TRBJ1-5; the D is unclear. The V end was cut by 3 bases, the J end by 2 bases, with 2 bases between. The CDR3 is made up of 12 amino acids. The germline CDR1 and CDR2 sequences are MDHEN and SYDVKM. Here the CDR3 DNA reads TGTGCCAGCAGTTTGCGCAATCAGCCCCAGCATTTT. Translated: CASSLRNQPQHF. Full variable domain (rest looked up from reference TRBV28 and TRBJ1-5): DVKVTQSSRYLVKRTGEKVFLECVQDMDHENMFWYRQDPGLGLRLIYFSYDVKMKEKGDIPEGYSVSREKKERFSLILESASTNQTSMYLCASSLRNQPQHFGDGTRLSIL.

A few counts support this clonotype. V usage is TRBV29-1 and J usage is TRBJ2-2; 7 positions agree with TRBD1. Trimming at V came to 5 bases and at J to 4 bases, leaving 4 bases not matched to a gene. This CDR3 has 13 residues. Germline loops: CDR1 SQVTM, CDR2 ANQGSEA. The CDR3: CSVKTGFTGELFF. The CDR3 coding sequence is TGCAGCGTTAAGACAGGGTTCACCGGGGAGCTGTTTTTT.

In its sample, this clonotype was seen many times. The gene calls are TRBV28 and TRBJ1-5, with a weak D call TRBD1 (5 bases). V was pared by 2 bases and J by 6 bases, with 11 bases between. Germline lookup yields CDR1 MDHEN and CDR2 SYDVKM. The CDR3 spans 14 residues. The CDR3 bases are TGTGCCAGCAGTTTAGGAGGGGCCGGTCAGCCCCAGCATTTT. Its protein is CASSLGGAGQPQHF.